These T cell receptor beta chains were read from a single sample in a study of Graves' ophthalmopathy and Graves' hyperthyroidism. TCRdb ran MiXCR on the multiplex PCR reads and lists one entry per CDR3 protein. The data show roughly 400,000 distinct CDR3 sequences, around 16% seen once. Sequencing used peripheral blood. These receptors all come from a young woman with Graves' ophthalmopathy. The CDR3 runs from the conserved cysteine through the conserved F or W. The D gene is left open where the match is weak. Size values are once, few and many counts, or a class for expanded clones, and some rows have none.

TRBJ1-2 | TRBV12-3/TRBV12-4 | . | many | TGTGCCAGCAGTTTAGCTGTGGGTTATGGCTACACCTTC | CASSLAVGYGYTF
TRBJ2-2 | TRBV30 | . | few | TGTGCCCGGAGTTCCCATGGGACCGGGGAGCTGTTTTTT | CARSSHGTGELFF
TRBJ1-1 | TRBV20-1 | . | many | TGCAGTGTCACCAAAGCGGCGAACACTGAAGCTTTCTTT | CSVTKAANTEAFF
TRBJ1-6 | TRBV7-2 | . | many | TGTGCCAGCAGCTTCCCTAGTTCACCCCTCCACTTT | CASSFPSSPLHF
TRBJ1-3 | TRBV27 | TRBD1 | many | TGTGCCAGCAGTCAGCGACAGGGCCCCCCTGCCTTCTCTGGAAACACCATATATTTT | CASSQRQGPPAFSGNTIYF
TRBJ2-2 | TRBV12-3/TRBV12-4 | . | . | TGTGCCAGCAGAGGGGCGAGCCCTGCGGAGCTGTTTTTT | CASRGASPAELFF
TRBJ2-6 | TRBV20-1 | TRBD1 | once | TGCAGTGCTAGACGTCAAGGGGGCACTGGGGCCAACGTCCTGACTTTC | CSARRQGGTGANVLTF
TRBJ1-1 | TRBV11-3 | . | many | TGTGCCAGCAGACAAAACCAAAGGGTGCTGAACACTGAAGCTTTCTTT | CASRQNQRVLNTEAFF
TRBJ2-5 | TRBV9 | TRBD2 | many | TGTGCCAGCAGCGACCCCACTAGCGGGGGACGGTGGGAGACCCAGTACTTC | CASSDPTSGGRWETQYF
TRBJ2-7 | TRBV12-3/TRBV12-4 | . | . | TGTGCCAGCAGAAAACACGCCCGTGGGGAGTTTTCCTACGAGCAGTACTTC | CASRKHARGEFSYEQYF
TRBJ1-5 | TRBV6-2/TRBV6-3 | . | many | TGTGCCAGCAGTTATACCGGGAGACAGCCCCAGCATTTT | CASSYTGRQPQHF
TRBJ2-7 | TRBV4-1 | . | many | TGCGCCAGCAGCCAAGGATCGGAGGGGGTTGCCGAGCAGTACTTC | CASSQGSEGVAEQYF